A selection of T cell receptor beta chains follows, all from one sample in a study of T cell repertoires in cytomegalovirus infection. TCRdb processed the reads anew with MiXCR; each CDR3 protein has one entry. The data hold fewer than 250,000 distinct CDR3 sequences, with 9% to 15% observed a single time. The sample taken for sequencing was PBMCs. These receptors were collected from a human donor in good health (CMV status not recorded). Some clones in this sample may be carry-over from other donors' samples. Both conserved end residues are part of each CDR3. A D gene is named only where the DNA matches it firmly. Size is omitted from some rows. Given values are once, few, many or a class for expanded clones.

size | J | V | D | CDR3 | DNA
many | TRBJ1-1 | TRBV7-2 | . | CASSPEPGTGAEAFF | TGTGCCAGCAGCCCGGAACCCGGGACGGGCGCTGAAGCTTTCTTT
few | TRBJ2-7 | TRBV5-1 | TRBD1 | CASSLASKYRAGGQYF | TGCGCCAGCAGCTTGGCCTCCAAGTACAGGGCAGGGGGGCAGTACTTC
many | TRBJ2-2 | TRBV7-9 | . | CASSLAGRNTGELFF | TGTGCCAGCAGCTTAGCAGGGAGGAACACCGGGGAGCTGTTTTTT
many | TRBJ2-4 | TRBV6-2/TRBV6-3 | . | CASSPPGPRNIQYF | TGTGCCAGCAGCCCCCCGGGGCCGAGGAACATTCAGTACTTC
many | TRBJ2-2 | TRBV7-8 | TRBD2 | CASSLLPRLAGAGTGELFF | TGTGCCAGCAGCCTACTACCGAGACTAGCGGGAGCGGGCACCGGGGAGCTGTTTTTT
many | TRBJ2-6 | TRBV7-2 | . | CASAPGTLSGANVLTF | TGTGCCAGCGCTCCGGGAACCCTGTCTGGGGCCAACGTCCTGACTTTC
. | TRBJ2-5 | TRBV5-1 | TRBD2 | CASSLVASGRRQETQYF | TGCGCCAGCAGCTTGGTAGCTAGCGGGAGGCGCCAAGAGACCCAGTACTTC
many | TRBJ1-2 | TRBV7-2 | TRBD1 | CASSLANRGTFYGYTF | TGTGCCAGCAGCTTAGCGAACAGGGGAACCTTCTATGGCTACACCTTC
few | TRBJ1-4 | TRBV29-1 | . | CSVGDGALNEKLFF | TGCAGCGTTGGAGATGGGGCTCTTAATGAAAAACTGTTTTTT
many | TRBJ2-5 | TRBV7-2 | . | CASSRYQETQYF | TGTGCCAGCAGCCGCTACCAAGAGACCCAGTACTTC
few | TRBJ2-6 | TRBV20-1 | TRBD1 | CSAKGGGGANVLTF | TGCAGTGCCAAAGGGGGCGGTGGGGCCAACGTCCTGACTTTC
few | TRBJ2-5 | TRBV3-1 | . | CASSQDKGGLRETQYF | TGTGCCAGCAGCCAAGATAAGGGGGGACTTAGAGAGACCCAGTACTTC
. | TRBJ2-1 | TRBV7-2 | TRBD1 | CASSLGQGYNEQFF | TGTGCCAGCAGCTTGGGACAGGGGTACAATGAGCAGTTCTTC
. | TRBJ1-1 | TRBV6-5 | TRBD1 | CASSYSGTGGTEAFF | TGTGCCAGCAGTTACTCCGGGACAGGGGGCACTGAAGCTTTCTTT
few | TRBJ2-1 | TRBV28 | . | CASRPQAYNEQFF | TGTGCCAGCAGACCACAAGCTTACAATGAGCAGTTCTTC
many | TRBJ2-3 | TRBV7-2 | TRBD2 | CASSSTQLADTQYF | TGTGCCAGCAGCTCCACCCAACTAGCGGATACGCAGTATTTT
many | TRBJ2-1 | TRBV6-2/TRBV6-3 | TRBD2 | CASSYPGGRYNEQFF | TGTGCCAGCAGTTACCCGGGAGGGAGGTACAATGAGCAGTTCTTC
. | TRBJ1-4 | TRBV19 | . | CASSIGGTGNRKLFF | TGTGCCAGTAGTATCGGAGGGACGGGAAACAGAAAACTGTTTTTT
many | TRBJ1-2 | TRBV19 | . | CASRPRDTGGYGYTF | TGTGCCAGTAGGCCCCGGGACACGGGCGGGTATGGCTACACCTTC
many | TRBJ2-3 | TRBV7-2 | TRBD2 | CASSPSGGRLTDTQYF | TGTGCCAGCAGCCCCAGTGGCGGGAGGCTCACAGATACGCAGTATTTT
many | TRBJ2-1 | TRBV7-2 | TRBD2 | CASSSGTSGRRTYNEQFF | TGTGCCAGCAGCTCCGGGACTAGCGGGAGAAGGACCTACAATGAGCAGTTCTTC
few | TRBJ2-5 | TRBV4-3 | . | CASSRANKETQYF | TGCGCCAGCAGCCGAGCTAACAAAGAGACCCAGTACTTC
many | TRBJ1-1 | TRBV28 | TRBD1 | CASSPPGQGGATEAFF | TGTGCCAGCAGTCCTCCGGGACAGGGAGGGGCCACTGAAGCTTTCTTT
. | TRBJ1-4 | TRBV2 | . | CASKGVTGENEKLFF | TGTGCCAGCAAAGGGGTGACAGGAGAAAATGAAAAACTGTTTTTT
. | TRBJ2-1 | TRBV28 | TRBD2 | CASRNTLAGGNEQFF | TGTGCCAGCAGGAATACCCTCGCGGGAGGTAATGAGCAGTTCTTC
many | TRBJ1-5 | TRBV27 | TRBD1 | CASSPSTGGVFFGNQPQHF | TGTGCCAGCAGTCCCTCGACAGGGGGCGTATTTTTTGGCAATCAGCCCCAGCATTTT
few | TRBJ1-5 | TRBV2 | . | CASSEARGNQPQHF | TGTGCCAGCAGTGAAGCGCGAGGCAATCAGCCCCAGCATTTT
many | TRBJ2-1 | TRBV20-1 | TRBD2 | CSARDGGSSYNEQFF | TGCAGTGCTAGAGATGGCGGGAGCTCCTACAATGAGCAGTTCTTC
many | TRBJ1-2 | TRBV6-1 | . | CASSEMTAVHF | TGTGCCAGCAGTGAAATGACGGCCGTGCACTTC
many | TRBJ2-3 | TRBV28 | . | CASREGRIDTQYF | TGTGCCAGCAGGGAGGGCCGTATAGATACGCAGTATTTT
many | TRBJ1-1 | TRBV7-2 | TRBD1 | CASRTGKAEAFF | TGTGCCAGCCGGACAGGGAAGGCTGAAGCTTTCTTT
many | TRBJ1-2 | TRBV11-1 | . | CASSLGPSNYGYTF | TGTGCCAGCAGTCTTGGGCCATCTAACTATGGCTACACCTTC
. | TRBJ1-6 | TRBV20-1 | . | CSARGRLQDNSPLHF | TGCAGTGCTAGAGGCAGGCTCCAGGATAATTCACCCCTCCACTTT
many | TRBJ1-2 | TRBV7-2 | TRBD1 | CASSHQGARGYTF | TGTGCCAGCAGCCATCAGGGGGCGCGGGGCTACACCTTC
once | TRBJ1-2 | TRBV5-1 | . | CASSFGQSFNGYTF | TGCGCCAGCAGCTTCGGACAGTCTTTTAACGGCTACACCTTC
few | TRBJ2-3 | TRBV20-1 | . | CSAEGRIRTDTQYF | TGCAGTGCTGAAGGACGGATTCGCACAGATACGCAGTATTTT
. | TRBJ2-7 | TRBV5-1 | TRBD1 | CASSFTGTGSYEQYF | TGCGCCAGCAGCTTCACCGGGACAGGGTCCTACGAGCAGTACTTC